This TCR beta chain was sequenced in a study of shared clonotypes between healthy human individuals. Methods used by the authors: ImmunoSEQ sequences covered only the junction and lacked quality scores; filtering therefore differed. Repertoires were generated with immunoSEQ multiplex PCR, while TCRdb's copy carries only in-frame clones and drops some. V and J calls plus clone size are reproduced from that table; the DNA served to infer D and trimming. The table includes a few hundred thousand clones, about 74% detected once. Trimming removed 5 bases from V and 4 bases from J, with 11 bases in between. From germline, CDR1 is GTSNPN and CDR2 SVGIG (reference sequence). The CDR3 totals 13 residues.

This chain uses TRBV30 with TRBJ1-4; D possibly corresponds to TRBD1 (5 bases). Sequences were obtained from PBMCs. This clonotype was obtained from a woman aged 35 to 49 in good health. Some clones in this sample may be carry-over from other donors' samples. This chain's CDR3 is CAWADRNNEKLFF. In DNA, the CDR3 is TGTGCCTGGGCCGACAGAAATAATGAAAAACTGTTTTTT.